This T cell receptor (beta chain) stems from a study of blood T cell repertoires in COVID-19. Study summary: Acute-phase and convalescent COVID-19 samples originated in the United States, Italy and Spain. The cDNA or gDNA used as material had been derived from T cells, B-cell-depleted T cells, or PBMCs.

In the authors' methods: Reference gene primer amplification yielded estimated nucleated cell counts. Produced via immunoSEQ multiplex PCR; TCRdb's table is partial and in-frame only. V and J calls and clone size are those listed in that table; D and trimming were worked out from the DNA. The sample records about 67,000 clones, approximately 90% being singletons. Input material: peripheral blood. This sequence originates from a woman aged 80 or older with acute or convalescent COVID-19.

Here the CDR3 reads CASSPSSGANVLTF. CDR3 nucleotide sequence: TGTGCCAGCAGCCCATCCTCTGGGGCCAACGTCCTGACTTTC. V usage is TRBV6-5 and J usage is TRBJ2-6; D is uncertain. V was trimmed by 6 bases and J by 0 bases, leaving 6 bases between them. The CDR3 is 14 amino acids. Germline V gene data show CDR1 as MNHEY and CDR2 as SVGAGI.